The clone carrying this T cell receptor (beta chain) showed up just once. The data belong to a study of shared clonotypes between healthy human individuals. A CD45RA-negative memory subset and a CD45RA+ naive subset were separated from the CD4+ cells. Replicate PCRs from sorted subsets contained around 200 ng DNA, which is tens of thousands of T cell genomes. The repertoire was sequenced with immunoSEQ multiplex PCR; TCRdb's copy has only in-frame clones and lacks some. The data contain around 2.1 million clones, approximately 96% of them singletons. The germline gives CDR1 ENHRY, CDR2 SYGVKD. The V and J ends lost 2 bases and 0 bases respectively, with 22 bases between them. This CDR3 comprises 19 residues.

The receptor's source is a man aged 18 to 30 in good health. The material sequenced was naive CD4+ T cells sorted from blood. The sample's subset: CD45RA+ positively selected. The chain links TRBV10-3 to TRBJ1-2, with D possibly TRBD1 on 5 matching bases. CDR3 in DNA: TGTGCCATCAGTGAGCAAATAAGTCCCAAGACAGACGCTAACTATGGCTACACCTTC. Its translation is CAISEQISPKTDANYGYTF.